The present TCR beta chain was sequenced within a study of T cells after posttransplantation cyclophosphamide. Study-level results: Recipient CMV seropositivity and CMV reactivation strongly tracked TRB clonality. Donor-recipient repertoire similarity was low at 1-2 months, rising over year one. TRB overlap between skin or GI tissue T cells and blood was limited.

Cyclophosphamide on days +3 and +4 followed busulfan-fludarabine conditioning and a marrow graft. The CDR3 extends over 15 amino acids. CDR1 and CDR2 (germline): MNHEY, SMNVEV (reference sequence). Trimming cost V 4 bases and J 5 bases; bases outside gene matches: 9. Here immunoSEQ multiplex PCR was the method, and the copy in TCRdb shows in-frame clones only, minus some. Listed here are tens of thousands of clones without any singletons, the top ten holding less than 2%. This clone came up many times. Its antigen is still unknown. The source material was PBMCs, sampled after allogeneic stem cell transplant with posttransplant cyclophosphamide. This chain connects TRBV27 to TRBJ2-7; TRBD1 matches at 9 bases. The TCR originated in a male patient in his late teens or twenties who received an allogeneic stem cell transplant from a related donor, was CMV-positive, and had no GVHD. Some T cells may be supplied by the graft donor. CDR3 amino acids: CASSWTGDRADEQYF. In nucleotides, the CDR3 is TGTGCCAGCAGTTGGACGGGGGACAGGGCCGACGAGCAGTACTTC.